The 17 T cell receptor beta chains listed next were all sequenced from one sample in a study of molecular identifiers for immune sequencing clone quantification. TCRdb re-derived calls from the PCR reads in MiXCR, one entry per CDR3 protein. The table records roughly 630,000 distinct CDR3 sequences, 25% of them present only once. What was sequenced was naive CD8+ T cells from blood, with Jurkat cell RNA spiked in. Subset defined: FACS-sorted CD8+CD4-CCR7+CD45RA+ naive T cells. The receptor source for this set is a human donor in good health. Some libraries in this study had Jurkat cell RNA spiked in.

This clonotype has at least ten counts. The chain carries TRBV4-1 and TRBJ2-3; 9 nucleotides match TRBD2. The germline gives CDR1 MGHRA, CDR2 YSYEKL. The CDR3 is 16 amino acids. Losses at the gene ends were 3 bases for V and 0 bases for J; bases not matched to a gene: 4. The CDR3 region is CASSQVSGGSTDTQYF. CDR3 coding DNA: TGCGCCAGCAGCCAGGTTAGCGGGGGAAGCACAGATACGCAGTATTTT.

The chain carries TRBV2 and TRBJ1-6, with D possibly being TRBD1 (5 bases). Trimming took 1 base from V and 4 from J, leaving 14 bases between them. CDR1 is SNHLY and CDR2 is FYNNEI in the germline V gene. The CDR3 extends over 17 amino acids. CDR3 sequence (DNA): TGTGCCAGCAGTGAAGGGCAGGGCTCCGTTTATAATTCACCCCTCCACTTT. Translated, it gives CASSEGQGSVYNSPLHF.

This clonotype was picked up many times. The V call is TRBV18, the J call TRBJ2-7; D unclear. Trimming removed 0 bases at V and 3 bases at J, with 12 bases between. The CDR3 consists of 15 residues. Germline CDR1 and CDR2: KGHSH and LQKENI. CDR3 DNA sequence: TGTGCCAGCTCACCACCGAGGACGGACCGCTACGAGCAGTACTTC. Protein: CASSPPRTDRYEQYF.

This clonotype was seen once. The chain has TRBV2 and TRBJ1-1; D perhaps matches TRBD1 (5 bases). The V end was cut by 6 bases, the J end by 10 bases, with 12 bases between. There are 11 residues in the CDR3. In germline, CDR1 is SNHLY, CDR2 FYNNEI. The CDR3 reads CASRDGAGAFF. The CDR3 DNA sequence: TGTGCCAGCAGAGATGGGGCGGGAGCTTTCTTT.

This clonotype was found many times. CDR3 nucleotide sequence: TGCAGTGCTAGAGACAGGGTTTCCTACGAGCAGTACTTC. Protein sequence: CSARDRVSYEQYF. The rearrangement joins TRBV20-1 to TRBJ2-7, with a tentative D call TRBD1 (5 bases). The CDR3 covers 13 residues. Trimming took off 0 bases at V and 1 base at J, with 7 bases between the two ends. CDR1 is DFQATT and CDR2 is SNEGSKA in the germline V gene (reference sequence).

V usage is TRBV6-5 and J usage is TRBJ1-2, with D hard to call. Germline CDR1 is MNHEY and CDR2 is SVGAGI. Trimming took 2 bases from V and 4 from J, leaving 5 bases between them. This CDR3 is 12 amino acids long. CDR3 sequence: CASSYDGYGYTF. CDR3 DNA sequence: TGTGCCAGCAGTTACGACGGCTATGGCTACACCTTC.

This clonotype was observed a few times. The chain couples TRBV6-6 to TRBJ2-7; no clear D gene. Germline V lookup: CDR1 MNHNY, CDR2 SVGAGI (reference sequence). V shed 0 bases and J shed 2 bases, with 11 bases lying between them. There are 15 residues in the CDR3. The CDR3 loop is CASSYSSPETYEQYF. DNA of the CDR3: TGTGCCAGCAGTTACTCGTCGCCAGAAACCTACGAGCAGTACTTC.

Worth noting for this clonotype: A read error may be the cause here, since a much bigger clone is one base away. The chain uses TRBV27 and TRBJ1-4; D is possibly TRBD1 (6 bases). Germline V gene lookup returns CDR1 MNHEY and CDR2 SMNVEV (reference sequence). This CDR3 has 14 residues. The DNA for the CDR3 is TGTGCCGGCAGTTTACAGGGCGCCGATGAAAAACTGTTTTTT. Translation gives CAGSLQGADEKLFF.

The sample holds many counts of this clonotype. The chain is built from TRBV25-1 and TRBJ2-7; TRBD2 might be the D (6 bases). The V and J ends lost 3 bases and 4 bases respectively, with 10 bases between them. This CDR3 is 13 amino acids long. Germline CDR1 and CDR2: MGHDK and SYGVNS. The DNA of the CDR3 is TGTGCCAGCAGTGACCCCGGAGGGTACGAGCAGTACTTC. As protein: CASSDPGGYEQYF.

This chain uses TRBV20-1 with TRBJ2-7; 11 positions match TRBD2. There are 13 residues in the CDR3. Germline CDR1 is DFQATT and CDR2 is SNEGSKA (reference sequence). V lost 2 bases to trimming and J lost 6 bases; unmatched junction nucleotides: 3. The CDR3 coding sequence is TGCAGTGCTAGACTAGCGGGAGGTCTCGAGCAGTACTTC. Translated, it gives CSARLAGGLEQYF.

With respect to this clonotype: A junction boundary mismatches the germline segment, possibly from a read error. The V call is TRBV11-2, the J call TRBJ1-1, with 11 bases identical to TRBD1. From germline, CDR1 is SGHAT and CDR2 FQNNGV. The CDR3 extends over 17 amino acids. CDR3 in amino acids: CASGLERTGGARTEAFF. CDR3 DNA sequence: TGTGCCAGCGGCTTAGAAAGGACAGGGGGCGCGAGGACTGAAGCTTTCTTT.

This chain's CDR3 is CASSLVPGPGANVLTF. CDR3 nucleotides: TGTGCCAGCAGCTTAGTTCCAGGGCCTGGGGCCAACGTCCTGACTTTC. This chain joins TRBV7-9 and TRBJ2-6; possibly TRBD1 for D (5 bases). Germline V lookup: CDR1 SEHNR, CDR2 FQNEAQ (reference sequence). The CDR3 contains 16 residues. The V gene lost 1 base and the J gene lost 2 bases, with 9 bases spanning the gap. Drawing the rest from reference TRBV7-9 and TRBJ2-6, the complete variable domain is DTGVSQNPRHKITKRGQNVTFRCDPISEHNRLYWYRQTLGQGPEFLTYFQNEAQLEKSRLLSDRFSAERPKGSFSTLEIQRTEQGDSAMYLCASSLVPGPGANVLTFGAGSRLTVL.

This clonotype turned up a few times. V is TRBV19 and J is TRBJ2-5, with a tentative D call TRBD2 (6 bases). This CDR3 has 17 amino acids. The V and J ends lost 6 bases and 1 base respectively, with 21 bases between them. The V gene's germline CDR1 is LNHDA and CDR2 SQIVND (reference sequence). The CDR3 DNA is TGTGCCAGTAGGCTTGGAGGGCCGTGGGGGACCCAAGAGACCCAGTACTTC. Its translation: CASRLGGPWGTQETQYF. The variable domain in full, with the rest retrieved from reference TRBV19 and TRBJ2-5, is DGGITQSPKYLFRKEGQNVTLSCEQNLNHDAMYWYRQDPGQGLRLIYYSQIVNDFQKGDIAEGYSVSREKKESFPLTVTSAQKNPTAFYLCASRLGGPWGTQETQYFGPGTRLLVL.

The chain carries TRBV20-1 and TRBJ2-7; 11 nucleotides agree with TRBD2. This CDR3 contains 14 residues. The trim removed 4 bases at V and 3 bases at J, leaving 5 bases unmatched. In germline, CDR1 is DFQATT, CDR2 SNEGSKA (reference sequence). Here the CDR3 DNA reads TGCAGTGCTATGACTAGCGGGGACTACTACGAGCAGTACTTC. It encodes CSAMTSGDYYEQYF.

On this clonotype itself: The conserved final phenylalanine or tryptophan is absent from the CDR3, which likely points to a read error. The rearrangement uses TRBV7-6 and TRBJ2-1, with TRBD2 matching 14 bases. This CDR3 contains 18 residues. Germline lookup yields CDR1 SGHVS and CDR2 FNYEAQ. The V segment lost 4 bases and the J segment 3 bases; nucleotides outside the gene matches: 8. The CDR3 DNA reads TGTGCCAGCAGCTATACGACTAGCGGGGGGGCAAACTACAATGAGCAGTTCCTC. Its translation: CASSYTTSGGANYNEQFL.

This clonotype came up many times. The chain has TRBV6-5 and TRBJ2-7; D perhaps matches TRBD1 (6 bases). Germline CDR1 is MNHEY and CDR2 is SVGAGI. The CDR3 has 16 residues. V was pared by 0 bases and J by 0 bases, with 12 bases between. The CDR3 DNA is TGTGCCAGCAGTTACTCAGGGTCAGGGGTCTCCTACGAGCAGTACTTC. Translating gives CASSYSGSGVSYEQYF.

As to this clonotype: A much larger clone sits a single nucleotide away, making a read error possible. The chain is built from TRBV5-1 and TRBJ1-5; D gene uncertain. Germline-derived CDR1 and CDR2 are SGHRS and YFSETQ. The CDR3 runs to 15 residues. CDR3 region: CASSLLGNSNQPPHF. The CDR3 coding sequence is TGCGCCAGCAGCTTGTTGGGGAATAGCAATCAGCCCCCGCATTTT.